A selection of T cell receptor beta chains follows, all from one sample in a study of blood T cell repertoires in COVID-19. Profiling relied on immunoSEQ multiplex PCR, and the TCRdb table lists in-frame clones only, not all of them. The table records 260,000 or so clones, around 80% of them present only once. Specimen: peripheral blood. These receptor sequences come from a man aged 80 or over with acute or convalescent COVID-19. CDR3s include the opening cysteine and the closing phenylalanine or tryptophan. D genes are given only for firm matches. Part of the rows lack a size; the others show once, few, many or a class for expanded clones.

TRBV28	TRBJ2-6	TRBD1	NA	CASRGDRDHSGANVLTF	TGTGCCAGCAGAGGGGACAGGGATCACTCTGGGGCCAACGTCCTGACTTTC
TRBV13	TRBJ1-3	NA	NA	CASSLREGNTIYF	TGTGCCAGCAGCTTACGGGAAGGCAACACCATATATTTT
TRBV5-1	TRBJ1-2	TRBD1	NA	CASSLSGTGMFGYTF	TGCGCCAGCAGCCTATCCGGGACAGGGATGTTTGGCTACACCTTC
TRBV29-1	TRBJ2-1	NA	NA	CSGRDSLSSYNEQFF	TGCAGCGGCCGGGACTCGCTGAGCTCCTACAATGAGCAGTTCTTC
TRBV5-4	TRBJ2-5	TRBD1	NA	CASSPGQGAETQYF	TGTGCCAGCAGCCCGGGACAGGGAGCAGAGACCCAGTACTTC
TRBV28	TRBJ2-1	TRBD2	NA	CASSSIVLAGMYNEQFF	TGTGCCAGCAGTTCTATTGTTCTAGCGGGAATGTACAATGAGCAGTTCTTC
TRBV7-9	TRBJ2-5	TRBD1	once	CASSRETGSLETQYF	TGTGCCAGCAGCCGCGAGACAGGGAGTTTGGAGACCCAGTACTTC
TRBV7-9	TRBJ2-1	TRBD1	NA	CASSLRRQGGNNEQFF	TGTGCCAGCAGCTTACGGAGACAGGGTGGCAACAATGAGCAGTTCTTC
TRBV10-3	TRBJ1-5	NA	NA	CAISESNWGDSNQPQHF	TGTGCCATCAGTGAGTCTAATTGGGGGGACAGCAATCAGCCCCAGCATTTT
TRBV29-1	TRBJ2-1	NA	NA	CSVGQGANEQFF	TGCAGCGTAGGGCAAGGGGCAAATGAGCAGTTCTTC
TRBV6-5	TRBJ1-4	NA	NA	CASTTIPVEKLFF	TGTGCCAGCACCACCATCCCGGTTGAAAAACTGTTTTTT
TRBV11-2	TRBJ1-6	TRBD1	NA	CASSIDRGSPLHF	TGTGCCAGCAGCATCGACAGGGGTTCACCCCTCCACTTT
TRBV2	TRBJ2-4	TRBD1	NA	CASSGQGTHIQYF	TGTGCCAGCAGTGGACAGGGGACGCACATTCAGTACTTC
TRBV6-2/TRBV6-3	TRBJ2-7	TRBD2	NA	CASSYEQTAGGKLYEQYF	TGTGCCAGCAGTTACGAGCAAACCGCGGGGGGCAAACTCTACGAGCAGTACTTC
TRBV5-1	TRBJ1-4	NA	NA	CASSLEAGSFEKLFF	TGCGCCAGCAGCTTGGAGGCAGGGTCGTTCGAAAAACTGTTTTTT
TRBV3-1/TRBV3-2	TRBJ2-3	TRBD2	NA	CASSQLAGGYTQYF	TGTGCCAGCAGCCAACTAGCGGGGGGCTATACGCAGTATTTT
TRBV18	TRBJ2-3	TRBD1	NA	CASSPAIRTGITDTQYF	TGTGCCAGCTCACCAGCAATCAGGACAGGGATCACAGATACGCAGTATTTT
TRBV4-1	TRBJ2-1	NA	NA	CASSQVVVNEQFF	TGCGCCAGCAGCCAAGTAGTAGTCAATGAGCAGTTCTTC